The clone carrying this T cell receptor beta chain has ten or more counts. Its antigen is unidentified. The authors made TCR cDNA by 5'RACE template switching, adding a universal primer site and UMIs. In TCRdb, the 5' RACE reads were re-called with MiXCR into one record per CDR3 protein. The table lists 200,000 to 300,000 distinct CDR3 sequences, 10% to 15% of them singletons. CDR3 size: 15 residues. Between the trimmed V and J ends, which lost 5 bases and 1 base, there was a span of 14 bases. In germline, CDR1 is SEHNR, CDR2 FQNEAQ (reference sequence). These data are taken from a study of T cells after yellow fever vaccination. General study results and limits: A faster peak, day 5 versus 15, was reached by the weaker secondary response.

The sequences come from CD4+ T cells sorted from PBMCs, collected 45 days after the yellow fever booster vaccination. The gene calls are TRBV7-9 and TRBJ1-1; D not certain. The clonotype comes from a man younger than 45 who received the YFV17D yellow fever vaccine. The CDR3 nucleotides are TGTGCCAGCAGCGCCTCCAGGCACGGGAACACTGAAGCTTTCTTT. Its translation: CASSASRHGNTEAFF.